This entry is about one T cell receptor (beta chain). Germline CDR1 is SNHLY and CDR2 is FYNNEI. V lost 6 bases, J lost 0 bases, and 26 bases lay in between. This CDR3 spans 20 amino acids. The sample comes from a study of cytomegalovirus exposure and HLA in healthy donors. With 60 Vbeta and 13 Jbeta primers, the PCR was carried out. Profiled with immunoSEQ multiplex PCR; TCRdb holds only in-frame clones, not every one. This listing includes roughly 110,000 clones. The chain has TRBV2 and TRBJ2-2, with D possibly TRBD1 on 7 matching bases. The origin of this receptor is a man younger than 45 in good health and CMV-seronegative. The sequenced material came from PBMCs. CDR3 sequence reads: CASRTLGGGASVTNTGELFF. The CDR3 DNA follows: TGTGCCAGCAGGACCCTAGGAGGGGGCGCCTCGGTTACGAACACCGGGGAGCTGTTTTTT.